These 13 T cell receptor beta chains originate from one sample sequenced in a study of beta chain features in type 1 diabetes. Of the isolated RNA, all was reverse transcribed, and so the sequenced material was expressed TCRB transcripts. The repertoire was sequenced with immunoSEQ multiplex PCR; TCRdb's copy has only in-frame clones and lacks some. The sample lists some 220,000 clones, approximately 10% occurring once. The sample taken for sequencing was central memory CD4+ T cells from blood. The receptor set was obtained from a man between 18 and 35 years old in good health.

This clone was picked up a small number of times. This rearrangement joins TRBV30 to TRBJ2-7; 10 nucleotides line up with TRBD2. The CDR3 consists of 15 residues. Looked up from germline, CDR1 is GTSNPN and CDR2 is SVGIG (reference sequence). V was pared by 1 base and J by 3 bases, with 6 bases of the junction left unmatched. Here the CDR3 reads CAWSDGLAAIYEQYF. In DNA, the CDR3 is TGTGCCTGGAGTGACGGACTAGCGGCGATCTACGAGCAGTACTTC. Full variable domain (rest looked up from reference TRBV30 and TRBJ2-7): SQTIHQWPATLVQPVGSPLSLECTVEGTSNPNLYWYRQAAGRGLQLLFYSVGIGQISSEVPQNLSASRPQDRQFILSSKKLLLSDSGFYLCAWSDGLAAIYEQYFGPGTRLTVT.

This clone was seen at least ten times. The genes are TRBV4-1 and TRBJ2-7, with 9 bases fitting TRBD2. Germline V CDR1 and CDR2: MGHRA, YSYEKL. The V segment lost 6 bases and the J segment 1 base; nucleotides outside the gene matches: 16. The CDR3 extends over 18 amino acids. In nucleotides, the CDR3 is TGCGCCAGCAGTCGACAGGGAGCTAGCGGGATACCGTCCTACGAGCAGTACTTC. Translating gives CASSRQGASGIPSYEQYF.

This clone was observed a few times. Just one base apart from a much larger clone, this may be a read error. Additional DNA sequences in this sample encode the identical CDR3. The chain employs TRBV28 and TRBJ2-2; perhaps D is TRBD1 or TRBD2 (6 bases each). The CDR3 covers 18 residues. Between the trimmed V and J ends, which lost 2 bases and 6 bases, there was a span of 22 bases. The V gene's germline CDR1 is MDHEN and CDR2 SYDVKM. CDR3 loop: CASSLRRDSGAGSGELFF. The CDR3 DNA reads as TGTGCCAGCAGTTTACGGAGGGACTCGGGGGCGGGATCCGGGGAGCTGTTTTTT.

V is TRBV25-1 and J is TRBJ2-7; 8 bases line up with TRBD2. With 4 bases clipped from V and 5 bases from J, the junction kept 16 bases outside the gene matches. The length of the CDR3 is 17 residues. Germline V CDR1 and CDR2: MGHDK, SYGVNS. CDR3 in amino acids: CASSAWVMSGRLNEQYF. CDR3 coding DNA: TGTGCCAGCAGTGCCTGGGTTATGAGCGGGAGATTAAACGAGCAGTACTTC.

This clone appeared a few times. This CDR3 is CASRNGQTYEQYF. The CDR3 DNA follows: TGTGCCAGCAGAAATGGACAAACCTACGAGCAGTACTTC. The gene calls are TRBV6-5 and TRBJ2-7; a possible D gene is TRBD1 (5 bases). Trimming shortened V by 6 bases and J by 2 bases, and 11 bases separated the two germline ends. The CDR3 spans 13 residues. Germline assignment: CDR1 MNHEY and CDR2 SVGAGI.

The rearrangement links TRBV25-1 to TRBJ2-3; D is uncertain. Trimming left V 4 bases short and J 5 bases short, with 13 bases between. Germline-derived CDR1 and CDR2 are MGHDK and SYGVNS. CDR3 length: 14 residues. This CDR3 is CASSGDNVGDTQYF. DNA of the CDR3: TGTGCCAGCAGTGGAGACAATGTGGGAGATACGCAGTATTTT.

In regard to this clone: This may come from a read error, since a much larger clone is one base off. The chain couples TRBV5-4 to TRBJ2-3; D tentatively fits TRBD1 or TRBD2 (5 bases each). This CDR3 is 13 amino acids long. Trimming pared 2 bases from V and 4 bases from J, leaving 8 bases between. Germline-derived CDR1 and CDR2 are SGHNT and YYREEE (reference sequence). The DNA of the CDR3 is TGTGCCAGCAGCTTTACGGGGCCAGATACGCAGTATTTT. The encoded protein is CASSFTGPDTQYF.

The rearrangement links TRBV27 to TRBJ1-4; D is unresolved. V was cut by 5 bases and J by 4 bases, with 8 bases left in between. Germline assignment: CDR1 MNHEY and CDR2 SMNVEV (reference sequence). CDR3 length equals 13 residues. CDR3 bases: TGTGCCAGCAGTCGTCAGCTTAATGAAAAACTGTTTTTT. Protein: CASSRQLNEKLFF.

This clone appeared many times. This chain connects TRBV9 to TRBJ2-3; a weak D match, TRBD2 (6 bases). This CDR3 is built from 17 residues. V gave up 0 bases and J gave up 2 bases, with 16 bases separating them. CDR1 and CDR2 (germline): SGDLS, YYNGEE. The CDR3 bases are TGTGCCAGCAGCGTAGGCCCAACTAGCACTTTCACAGATACGCAGTATTTT. The encoded protein is CASSVGPTSTFTDTQYF.

The genes are TRBV7-2 and TRBJ2-3; 8 bases fit TRBD2. This CDR3 region has 16 residues. The ends lost 4 bases at V and 2 bases at J; junction bases unmatched: 8. Germline V CDR1 and CDR2: SGHTA, FQGNSA. In DNA form, the CDR3 reads TGTGCCAGCAGCTCCCAGCGGGAGTGGGTCACAGATACGCAGTATTTT. It codes for CASSSQREWVTDTQYF.

The chain combines TRBV11-3 with TRBJ2-1; 7 bases are shared with TRBD2. The trim removed 8 bases at V and 3 bases at J, leaving 7 bases unmatched. Per the germline V gene, CDR1 is SGHNT and CDR2 is YENEEA. The CDR3 runs to 14 residues. CDR3 in DNA: TGTGCCAGCCGCCGCGGGGGAGACTACAATGAGCAGTTCTTC. Protein sequence: CASRRGGDYNEQFF.

The chain employs TRBV5-4 and TRBJ1-4, with TRBD1 matching 7 bases. Looked up from germline, CDR1 is SGHNT and CDR2 is YYREEE (reference sequence). Trimming took 2 bases from V and 2 from J; bases not matched to a gene: 3. The CDR3 runs 15 residues. The CDR3 DNA sequence: TGTGCCAGCAGCTTTTCGGGACAGACTAATGAAAAACTGTTTTTT. Its protein product is CASSFSGQTNEKLFF.

This clone turned up a few times. As DNA, the CDR3 is TGTGCCAGCTCACGCCCCGTGCGGGATTCTTCGGAGACCCAGTACTTC. This sequence encodes CASSRPVRDSSETQYF. The rearrangement joins TRBV18 to TRBJ2-5, with D possibly TRBD2 on 6 matching bases. The germline V gene has CDR1 KGHSH and CDR2 LQKENI. Deletions cut 4 bases from V and 5 bases from J, with 20 bases between. The CDR3 is made up of 16 amino acids.